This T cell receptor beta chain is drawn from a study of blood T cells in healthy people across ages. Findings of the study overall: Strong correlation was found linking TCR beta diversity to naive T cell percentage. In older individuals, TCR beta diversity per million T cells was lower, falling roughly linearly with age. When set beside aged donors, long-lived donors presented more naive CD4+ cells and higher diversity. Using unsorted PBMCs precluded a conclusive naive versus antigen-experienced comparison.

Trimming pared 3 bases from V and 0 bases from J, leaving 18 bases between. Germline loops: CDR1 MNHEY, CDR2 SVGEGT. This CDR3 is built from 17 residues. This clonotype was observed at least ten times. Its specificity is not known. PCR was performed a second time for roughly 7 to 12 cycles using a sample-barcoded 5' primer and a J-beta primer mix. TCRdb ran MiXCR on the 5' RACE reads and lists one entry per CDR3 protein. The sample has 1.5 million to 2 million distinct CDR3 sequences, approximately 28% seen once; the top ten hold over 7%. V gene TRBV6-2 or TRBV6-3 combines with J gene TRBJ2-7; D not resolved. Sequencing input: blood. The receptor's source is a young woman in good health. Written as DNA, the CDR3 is TGTGCCAGCAGTTATGTCCAGTCACCGGTCGGCTCCTACGAGCAGTACTTC. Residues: CASSYVQSPVGSYEQYF.